The T cell receptor beta chain described here comes from a study of blood T cell repertoires in COVID-19. Assay: immunoSEQ multiplex PCR; the TCRdb copy retains only in-frame clones and omits some. The sample comprises under 250,000 clones, around 81% of which are singletons, and around 2% rests with the top ten. Looked up from germline, CDR1 is MNHEY and CDR2 is SVGAGI. J was trimmed by 1 base and V by 5 bases; bases with no gene match: 1. The CDR3 consists of 14 residues. Sequencing was done on a sample of peripheral blood. The clonotype comes from a man aged 25-45 years who had recovered from COVID-19. V usage is TRBV6-5 and J usage is TRBJ2-2; 7 positions agree with TRBD1. DNA of the CDR3: TGTGCCAGCAGTCACAGGGGGAACACCGGGGAGCTGTTTTTT. Translating gives CASSHRGNTGELFF.